A single sample gave rise to the 26 T cell receptor beta chains below, sequenced in a study of T cells after yellow fever vaccination. TCRdb used MiXCR to reprocess the 5' RACE reads, holding one entry per CDR3 protein. The data contain 300,000 to 400,000 distinct CDR3 sequences, more than 8.5% of them seen just once; the ten biggest clones take up approximately 18%. The source was PBMCs, collected on the day of the first yellow fever vaccination. All receptors derive from a man younger than 35 who received the YFV17D yellow fever vaccine.

This chain connects TRBV5-1 to TRBJ1-6; 12 nucleotides match TRBD1. Germline V gives CDR1 SGHRS, CDR2 YFSETQ. Germline trimming cut 4 bases from V and 7 bases from J; bases unmatched to any gene: 9. The length of the CDR3 is 17 residues. The CDR3 nucleotides are TGCGCCAGCAGCCGTCGGGACAGGGGGCCGAAGAATTCACCCCTCCACTTT. This sequence encodes CASSRRDRGPKNSPLHF.

This clonotype turned up a few times. The chain carries TRBV4-1 and TRBJ2-7, with TRBD2 identical over 8 bases. Germline V gene data show CDR1 as MGHRA and CDR2 as YSYEKL. J gave up 5 bases and V 4 bases, and 13 bases lay outside the gene matches. CDR3 length equals 16 residues. For the CDR3, the DNA is TGCGCCAGCAGCCTTGGGACTAGTGGGGGGATAAACGAGCAGTACTTC. Amino acids: CASSLGTSGGINEQYF.

This clonotype has a handful of counts. The chain joins TRBV5-4 to TRBJ2-2; TRBD1 matches at 9 bases. The CDR3 has 15 amino acids. CDR1 is SGHNT and CDR2 is YYREEE in the germline V gene (reference sequence). Trimming at V came to 4 bases and at J to 0 bases, leaving 1 base not matched to a gene. CDR3 sequence (DNA): TGTGCCAGCAGCAGGGACAGGGCGAACACCGGGGAGCTGTTTTTT. It is translated as CASSRDRANTGELFF.

This clonotype was counted only a few times. The gene calls are TRBV10-3 and TRBJ2-3, with TRBD1 as a possible D gene (6 bases). Germline V gene lookup returns CDR1 ENHRY and CDR2 SYGVKD. Trimming shortened V by 0 bases and J by 6 bases, and 13 bases separated the two germline ends. The CDR3 covers 15 residues. Here the CDR3 reads CAISESIGGADTQYF. The DNA of the CDR3 is TGTGCCATCAGTGAGTCGATAGGGGGTGCGGATACGCAGTATTTT.

This clonotype was counted between two and nine times. The gene calls are TRBV25-1 and TRBJ2-3; TRBD2 matches at 11 bases. The CDR3 loop spans 14 amino acids. From germline, CDR1 is MGHDK and CDR2 SYGVNS. The V and J ends lost 4 bases and 6 bases, in that order; junction bases with no gene match: 3. The CDR3 spells CASSASGGTDTQYF. Written as DNA, the CDR3 is TGTGCCAGCAGTGCTAGCGGGGGGACCGATACGCAGTATTTT.

This rearrangement joins TRBV18 to TRBJ1-6; possible D gene TRBD1, 6 bases. The germline V gene has CDR1 KGHSH and CDR2 LQKENI. The CDR3 runs to 15 residues. The V and J ends lost 3 bases and 7 bases respectively, with 13 bases between them. The CDR3 bases are TGTGCCAGCTCACCTTCAGGGGTGAGGAATTCACCCCTCCACTTT. Its protein is CASSPSGVRNSPLHF.

The J gene is TRBJ2-7, the V gene TRBV5-1, with D maybe TRBD2 (6 bases). This CDR3 has 14 amino acids. Trimming left V 0 bases short and J 0 bases short, with 7 bases between. Germline loops: CDR1 SGHRS, CDR2 YFSETQ. CDR3 protein: CASSLALASYEQYF. CDR3 coding DNA: TGCGCCAGCAGCTTGGCACTAGCCTCCTACGAGCAGTACTTC. Looking up the rest from reference TRBV5-1 and TRBJ2-7 gives the full variable domain: KAGVTQTPRYLIKTRGQQVTLSCSPISGHRSVSWYQQTPGQGLQFLFEYFSETQRNKGNFPGRFSGRQFSNSRSEMNVSTLELGDSALYLCASSLALASYEQYFGPGTRLTVT.

This clonotype has only a few counts. The V call is TRBV7-9, the J call TRBJ2-1; D not certain. Trimming cost V 2 bases and J 5 bases, with 10 bases left between them. The V gene's germline CDR1 is SEHNR and CDR2 FQNEAQ (reference sequence). The CDR3 has 14 amino acids. CDR3 nucleotides: TGTGCCAGCAGCTTAATTGTCAGAGACAATGAGCAGTTCTTC. Translating gives CASSLIVRDNEQFF.

The rearrangement uses TRBV10-3 and TRBJ2-7; TRBD1 is a possible D gene (6 bases). V was trimmed by 1 base and J by 2 bases, leaving 33 bases between them. Germline V CDR1 and CDR2: ENHRY, SYGVKD. This CDR3 has 22 amino acids. This CDR3 is CAISEYSRTDAWDGGSPYEQYV. The DNA for the CDR3 is TGTGCCATCAGTGAGTATTCGCGGACAGATGCCTGGGATGGGGGCTCCCCCTACGAGCAGTACGTC.

This clonotype was observed a handful of times. The rearrangement uses TRBV2 and TRBJ2-1; 12 positions match TRBD2. Germline trimming cut 8 bases from V and 4 bases from J; bases unmatched to any gene: 3. CDR1 and CDR2 (germline): SNHLY, FYNNEI. This CDR3 spans 14 amino acids. CDR3 in amino acids: CASLAGGGYNEQFF. CDR3 nucleotides: TGTGCCAGCCTAGCGGGGGGGGGGTACAATGAGCAGTTCTTC. The whole variable domain, remainder taken from reference TRBV2 and TRBJ2-1, is EPEVTQTPSHQVTQMGQEVILRCVPISNHLYFYWYRQILGQKVEFLVSFYNNEISEKSEIFDDQFSVERPDGSNFTLKIRSTKLEDSAMYFCASLAGGGYNEQFFGPGTRLTVL.

V is TRBV29-1 and J is TRBJ2-3, with TRBD2 identical over 7 bases. V lost 6 bases, J lost 0 bases, and 15 bases stayed unmatched. The CDR3 runs 17 residues. The germline V gene has CDR1 SQVTM and CDR2 ANQGSEA. The CDR3 spells CSVQRSGVMTSTDTQYF. Here the CDR3 DNA reads TGCAGCGTCCAACGGAGCGGGGTCATGACTAGCACAGATACGCAGTATTTT.

At least ten counts were recorded for this clonotype. The chain is built from TRBV27 and TRBJ2-7, with 10 nucleotides matching TRBD2. V shed 10 bases, J shed 5 bases, and the junction held 8 bases outside the gene matches. The CDR3 contains 13 residues. CDR1 and CDR2 from the germline V gene are MNHEY and SMNVEV (reference sequence). The CDR3 loop reads CAIIGTSVHEQYV. CDR3 coding DNA: TGTGCCATCATCGGGACTAGCGTACACGAGCAGTACGTC.

V is TRBV20-1 and J is TRBJ2-1; D uncertain. This CDR3 comprises 14 residues. V shed 5 bases and J shed 0 bases, with 11 bases lying between them. Germline-derived CDR1 and CDR2 are DFQATT and SNEGSKA (reference sequence). The DNA of the CDR3 is TGCAGTGCTGGAACTCTGAGCTCCTACAATGAGCAGTTCTTC. Amino acid sequence: CSAGTLSSYNEQFF.

The chain employs TRBV20-1 and TRBJ2-5; D is possibly TRBD2 (5 bases). Germline CDR1 reads DFQATT; CDR2 reads SNEGSKA (reference sequence). The CDR3 consists of 14 residues. The V and J ends lost 0 bases and 7 bases respectively, with 15 bases between them. The CDR3 region is CSARDLKRSGTQYF. CDR3 DNA sequence: TGCAGTGCTAGAGATTTGAAGCGGTCGGGGACCCAGTACTTC.

This clonotype was counted at least ten times. The chain has TRBV4-1 and TRBJ2-5, with D perhaps TRBD2 (6 bases). Trimming removed 2 bases at V and 4 bases at J, with 8 bases between. CDR3 size: 13 residues. CDR1 and CDR2 (germline): MGHRA, YSYEKL. The CDR3 DNA reads as TGCGCCAGCAGCCAATGGAGGGGAGAGACCCAGTACTTC. This codes for CASSQWRGETQYF.

The chain employs TRBV5-1 and TRBJ1-1; D is unclear. V was trimmed by 0 bases and J by 1 base, leaving 10 bases between them. CDR1 and CDR2 from the germline V gene are SGHRS and YFSETQ. This CDR3 comprises 15 residues. The CDR3: CASSLVTGPNTEAFF. The CDR3 coding sequence is TGCGCCAGCAGCTTGGTTACGGGCCCGAACACTGAAGCTTTCTTT.

This clonotype came up many times. The V and J genes are TRBV18 and TRBJ1-4, with a weak D call TRBD1 (6 bases). The germline CDR1 and CDR2 sequences are KGHSH and LQKENI. With 2 bases removed from V and 7 bases from J, the gap between germline ends came to 11 bases. This CDR3 is built from 14 residues. CDR3: CASSPTGAGEKLFF. The CDR3 coding sequence is TGTGCCAGCTCACCAACGGGGGCTGGTGAAAAACTGTTTTTT.

This clonotype has more than one count but fewer than ten. This chain uses TRBV5-1 with TRBJ1-2; 8 nucleotides match TRBD1. The CDR3 consists of 15 residues. The V gene end was trimmed by 5 bases and the J gene end by 8 bases; junction bases not matched to a gene: 14. Germline loops: CDR1 SGHRS, CDR2 YFSETQ. CDR3 sequence: CASRYPAGGLRGYTF. Here the CDR3 DNA reads TGCGCCAGCAGATACCCTGCAGGGGGCCTCCGCGGCTACACCTTC.

The V gene is TRBV11-2, the J gene TRBJ2-1; 7 bases are shared with TRBD2. Germline CDR1 is SGHAT and CDR2 is FQNNGV. J gave up 8 bases and V 7 bases, and 8 bases lay outside the gene matches. CDR3 length: 13 residues. CDR3 coding DNA: TGTGCCAGCATGAGACTAGCTTCCGATGAGCAGTTCTTC. It is translated as CASMRLASDEQFF.

The chain has TRBV25-1 and TRBJ2-1, with 7 bases identical to TRBD1. With V trimmed by 6 bases and J by 9 bases, 11 bases remained unmatched. The germline gives CDR1 MGHDK, CDR2 SYGVNS. The CDR3 runs to 14 residues. CDR3 coding DNA: TGTGCCAGCAGAAAAAAGGGGACAGTCACTGAGCAGTTCTTC. Protein: CASRKKGTVTEQFF.

This chain connects TRBV27 to TRBJ1-2; 8 nucleotides agree with TRBD1. The trim removed 6 bases at V and 3 bases at J, leaving 9 bases unmatched. CDR1 and CDR2 from the germline V gene are MNHEY and SMNVEV (reference sequence). This CDR3 contains 15 residues. CDR3 in amino acids: CASSNIRGQDYGYTF. CDR3 DNA: TGTGCCAGCAGCAACATCAGGGGGCAAGACTATGGCTACACCTTC.

This clonotype was observed many times. The rearrangement joins TRBV12-3 or TRBV12-4 to TRBJ2-7; D might be TRBD1 or TRBD2, each matching 5 bases. V gave up 4 bases and J gave up 1 base, with 32 bases separating them. This CDR3 region has 21 residues. In nucleotides, the CDR3 is TGTGCCAGCAGTTGGGATTCGCCTCAGGTTATTTTAGTGGGGGTGTCCTACGAGCAGTACTTC. Protein sequence: CASSWDSPQVILVGVSYEQYF.

This clonotype was counted a few times. The V gene is TRBV11-2, the J gene TRBJ2-3, with D possibly TRBD1 on 5 matching bases. V shed 5 bases and J shed 0 bases, with 9 bases lying between them. Germline CDR1 and CDR2: SGHAT and FQNNGV. This CDR3 contains 14 residues. The CDR3 DNA follows: TGTGCCAGCAGCCCGACAGCAAGCACAGATACGCAGTATTTT. This sequence encodes CASSPTASTDTQYF.

This clonotype occurred a few times. The chain links TRBV11-2 to TRBJ2-6; 7 nucleotides match TRBD2. V trimming: 0 bases; J trimming: 2 bases; junction bases outside the gene matches: 7. The CDR3 runs to 18 residues. Germline V gene data show CDR1 as SGHAT and CDR2 as FQNNGV. The CDR3 nucleotides are TGTGCCAGCAGCTTAGAGGGTAGGGCGGGGGCTGGGGCCAACGTCCTGACTTTC. Amino acids: CASSLEGRAGAGANVLTF.

This clonotype was observed a few times. The V call is TRBV6-2 or TRBV6-3, the J call TRBJ2-3, with 7 bases lining up with TRBD1. There are 16 residues in the CDR3. V shed 6 bases and J 0 bases; nucleotides not matched to a gene: 9. Germline V gene sequence: CDR1 MNHEY, CDR2 SVGEGT. CDR3 in amino acids: CASSYGTQGSTDTQYF. CDR3 bases: TGTGCCAGCAGCTACGGGACACAGGGGAGCACAGATACGCAGTATTTT.

J is TRBJ2-3 and V is TRBV5-8; TRBD2 aligns across 11 bases. Per germline, CDR1 SGHTS and CDR2 YDEGEE. Trimming removed 4 bases from V and 2 bases from J; junction bases left unmatched: 9. The CDR3 sequence is 17 residues long. Here the CDR3 reads CASSEKTSGEPTDTQYF. The CDR3 DNA reads as TGTGCCAGCAGCGAAAAGACTAGCGGGGAACCCACAGATACGCAGTATTTT.